One sample yielded the 10 T cell receptor beta chains listed below, sequenced in a study of T cell repertoires in cytomegalovirus infection. TCRdb re-called the reads through MiXCR, storing one row per CDR3 protein. The sample shows some 68,000 distinct CDR3 sequences, approximately 22% of them seen only once. These receptors have no identified antigens. Sequencing was carried out using PBMCs, sequenced either directly or after in vitro stimulation (not recorded which). The origin of the receptors is a human donor in good health (CMV status not recorded). Some clones in this sample may be carry-over from other donors' samples.

This clonotype was observed a handful of times. The chain uses TRBV4-3 and TRBJ1-5, with D perhaps TRBD1 (5 bases). This CDR3 is 16 amino acids long. V shed 3 bases and J shed 5 bases, with 17 bases lying between them. CDR1 and CDR2 from the germline V gene are LGHNA and YSLEER. The CDR3 loop reads CASSQRLTDRYQPQHF. Here the CDR3 DNA reads TGCGCCAGCAGCCAGAGGTTGACAGATAGGTATCAGCCCCAGCATTTT.

The sample holds a few counts of this clonotype. The chain couples TRBV7-8 to TRBJ2-7; unclear D gene. With 0 bases removed from V and 3 bases from J, the gap between germline ends came to 9 bases. The CDR3 loop spans 14 amino acids. Per the germline V gene, CDR1 is SGHVS and CDR2 is FQNEAQ. CDR3 nucleotide sequence: TGTGCCAGCAGCTTAGCGGCAGGCTACTACGAGCAGTACTTC. It yields the protein CASSLAAGYYEQYF.

This clonotype showed up just a few times. The rearrangement links TRBV12-3 or TRBV12-4 to TRBJ2-4; 10 bases agree with TRBD1. The ends lost 6 bases at V and 7 bases at J; junction bases unmatched: 12. The CDR3 spans 16 residues. The CDR3 loop reads CASRAGDRGRWNIQYF. As DNA, the CDR3 is TGTGCCAGCAGAGCCGGGGACAGGGGAAGATGGAACATTCAGTACTTC.

Only a few counts were recorded for this clonotype. The CDR3 bases are TGTGCCAGCAGCCAAGGCGGGAATGAGCAGTTCTTC. Translation: CASSQGGNEQFF. This chain joins TRBV3-1 and TRBJ2-1; perhaps TRBD2 as D (5 bases). CDR1 is LGHDT, CDR2 YNNKEL, per germline (reference sequence). The V gene lost 1 base and the J gene lost 7 bases, with 5 bases spanning the gap. The CDR3 has 12 amino acids.

The chain uses TRBV27 and TRBJ2-7; TRBD2 matches at 12 bases. CDR3 length: 17 residues. CDR1 is MNHEY, CDR2 SMNVEV, per germline (reference sequence). After removal of 5 bases from V and 4 bases from J, the junction contained 12 bases not matched to a gene. CDR3 DNA sequence: TGTGCCAGCAGTCTAACCCTGGGACTAGCGGGTCCATACGAGCAGTACTTC. Translated, it gives CASSLTLGLAGPYEQYF.

This clonotype was counted only a few times. The chain links TRBV19 to TRBJ1-1; D gene ambiguous. The V gene lost 7 bases and the J gene lost 4 bases, with 10 bases spanning the gap. CDR1 and CDR2 (germline): LNHDA, SQIVND (reference sequence). The CDR3 spans 12 residues. The CDR3 reads CASKARTTEAFF. CDR3 sequence (DNA): TGTGCCAGTAAGGCCCGAACCACTGAAGCTTTCTTT.

The CDR3 reads CASSIHRGKLFF. The CDR3 DNA reads as TGTGCCAGTAGTATCCACAGGGGAAAACTGTTTTTT. The chain is built from TRBV19 and TRBJ1-4, with 7 nucleotides matching TRBD1. The CDR3 totals 12 residues. CDR1 is LNHDA and CDR2 is SQIVND in the germline V gene (reference sequence). V lost 3 bases, J lost 10 bases, and 2 bases stayed unmatched.

The J gene is TRBJ2-3, the V gene TRBV20-1, with 7 positions matching TRBD2. Trimming took 4 bases from V and 6 from J; bases not matched to a gene: 10. CDR1 and CDR2 (germline): DFQATT, SNEGSKA (reference sequence). The CDR3 length is 14 residues. CDR3: CSATPLAGLDTQYF. CDR3 nucleotides: TGCAGTGCTACCCCATTAGCGGGCCTTGATACGCAGTATTTT.

This clonotype has at least ten counts. The rearrangement links TRBV12-5 to TRBJ2-1; 7 bases match TRBD2. The germline V gene encodes CDR1 LGHNT and CDR2 FRNRAP. The junction had 14 bases not matched to a gene; V was cut back by 7 bases and J by 2 bases. CDR3 length: 17 amino acids. CDR3 residues: CASAIDMGGGTYNEQFF. CDR3 sequence (DNA): TGTGCTAGTGCCATCGACATGGGCGGGGGAACCTACAATGAGCAGTTCTTC. Filled out from reference TRBV12-5 and TRBJ2-1, the complete variable domain reads DARVTQTPRHKVTEMGQEVTMRCQPILGHNTVFWYRQTMMQGLELLAYFRNRAPLDDSGMPKDRFSAEMPDATLATLKIQPSEPRDSAVYFCASAIDMGGGTYNEQFFGPGTRLTVL.

The rearrangement joins TRBV12-3 or TRBV12-4 to TRBJ1-1, with D tentatively TRBD1 (5 bases). The V end was cut by 3 bases, the J end by 11 bases, with 13 bases between. The CDR3 sequence is 12 residues long. The CDR3 protein is CASSFWEGRAFF. CDR3 coding DNA: TGTGCCAGCAGTTTCTGGGAGGGGCGGGCTTTCTTT.